The rows below give T cell receptor beta chains drawn from one sample of a study of graft-versus-host responses after intestinal transplantation. Repertoires were generated with immunoSEQ multiplex PCR, while TCRdb's copy carries only in-frame clones and drops some. This sample has about 120,000 clones; around 95% occur once, and the top ten carry under 3.5%. For these receptors, no antigen is known. The sequencing used unstimulated CD8+ T cells sorted from spleen or lymph node cells, collected before intestinal transplant. These receptors all come from a human donor who received an intestinal transplant. The CDR3 runs from the conserved cysteine through the conserved F or W. D genes are given only for firm matches. Clone size is stated in some rows and not others, as once, few, many or a class when expanded.

>TRBV4-2|-|-|TRBJ2-5
TGTGCCAGCAGCCAAGAGGTGGGCCCAGGGAGCTTAGGGGAAGAGACCCAGTACTTC
CASSQEVGPGSLGEETQYF
>TRBV6-1|-|-|TRBJ1-1
TGTGCCAGCAGTAAGGGACAAAGGGACACTGAAGCTTTCTTT
CASSKGQRDTEAFF
>TRBV7-9|-|-|TRBJ2-3
TGTGCCAGCAGCCCTAATGTAGATACGCAGTATTTT
CASSPNVDTQYF
>TRBV5-6|medium-sized|-|TRBJ1-1
TGTGCCAGCAGCTTACGAGGAACTGAAGCTTTCTTT
CASSLRGTEAFF
>TRBV29-1|-|-|TRBJ2-5
TGCAGCGGTTCCCGGGGCTGGGACCAGTACTTC
CSGSRGWDQYF
>TRBV9|-|-|TRBJ2-7
TGTGCCAGCAGCGTAGGCGGGCCGCCCTACGAGCAGTACTTC
CASSVGGPPYEQYF
>TRBV6-5|-|TRBD1|TRBJ2-1
TGTGCCAGCAGTCTCGACAGGGGGCCTTACAATGAGCAGTTCTTC
CASSLDRGPYNEQFF
>TRBV2|-|TRBD1|TRBJ2-6
TGTGCCAGCAGTCACCGGGACAGGGCTTACTCTGGGGCCAACGTCCTGACTTTC
CASSHRDRAYSGANVLTF
>TRBV28|-|-|TRBJ2-2
TGTGCCAGCAGTCTACCGGGACCCCGGTTGAACACCGGGGAGCTGTTTTTT
CASSLPGPRLNTGELFF
>TRBV27|-|-|TRBJ2-7
TGTGCCAGCAGAGCGCCCGGCCTAGCCCACGAGCAGTACTTC
CASRAPGLAHEQYF
>TRBV4-1|-|-|TRBJ1-5
TGCGCCAGCAGCCAAGACGGAGGGCCCAATCAGCCCCAGCATTTT
CASSQDGGPNQPQHF
>TRBV27|-|-|TRBJ1-3
TGTGCCAGCAGTCCCGGCCCCCGAGGAACGGGAAACACCATATATTTT
CASSPGPRGTGNTIYF
>TRBV6-5|-|-|TRBJ2-7
TGTGCCACCGGAGACAGGATGACCGACTTCGAGCAGTACTTC
CATGDRMTDFEQYF
>TRBV19|-|-|TRBJ2-1
TGTGCCAGTAGTAAGGGGGAGTACAATGAGCAGTTCTTC
CASSKGEYNEQFF
>TRBV27|-|TRBD1|TRBJ2-7
TGTGCCAGCAGTCCCGGGACAGGGGCCTCGGAGCAGTACTTC
CASSPGTGASEQYF
>TRBV19|-|-|TRBJ1-2
TGTGCCAGCACAATGAGCGCAATGGAGGGCTACACCTTC
CASTMSAMEGYTF
>TRBV11-2|-|-|TRBJ2-5
TGTGCCAGCAGCTTACCGGACCCCGGGTACCAAGAGACCCAGTACTTC
CASSLPDPGYQETQYF
>TRBV27|-|-|TRBJ2-7
TGTGCCAGCAGTTTAGGCCAGGGTGAATACGAGCAGTACTTC
CASSLGQGEYEQYF
>TRBV13|-|TRBD1|TRBJ2-7
TGTGCCAGCAGCCTCCGGGACAGGGCTAACGAGCAGTACTTC
CASSLRDRANEQYF
>TRBV4-3|-|-|TRBJ2-7
TGCGCCAGCAGCCGAAGAGGGGAAGTGCCGGCCTACGAGCAGTACTTC
CASSRRGEVPAYEQYF
>TRBV19|-|-|TRBJ2-5
TGTGCCAGTAGTATAGAGGCGAAGGAAGAGACCCAGTACTTC
CASSIEAKEETQYF
>TRBV28|-|-|TRBJ2-1
TGTGCCAGCAGTTTATTAGGGGGACAAACGAATGAGCAGTTCTTC
CASSLLGGQTNEQFF
>TRBV29-1|-|-|TRBJ1-3
TGCAGCGTTGAAGGACGAGCCAGGGCCACTGGAAACACCATATATTTT
CSVEGRARATGNTIYF
>TRBV28|-|-|TRBJ2-7
TGTGCCAGCAGTTCCGAGGGGGGTGAGGGTTCCTACGAGCAGTACTTC
CASSSEGGEGSYEQYF
>TRBV28|-|-|TRBJ2-2
TGTGCCAGCAGTTTCACCGGGGAGCTGTTTTTT
CASSFTGELFF
>TRBV28|-|TRBD1|TRBJ2-5
TGTGCCAGCAGTCCGCCAGGGGGCAGTGAGACCCAGTACTTC
CASSPPGGSETQYF
>TRBV18|-|-|TRBJ1-2
TGTGCCAGCTCACCAAAAAGGCGGGGTGGCTACACCTTC
CASSPKRRGGYTF